The clone carrying this TCR beta chain qualifies as medium-sized. TCRdb used MiXCR to call clones anew from the PCR reads. Of about 50,000 clones listed, 20% to 25% are singletons. Patients were all untreated before their thyroid surgery. These data come from a study of metastatic and nonmetastatic thyroid tumors. Background on the study: The authors compared repertoires across blood and tumor or nodule tissue from malignant and benign thyroid patients.

V lost 2 bases and J 6 bases, leaving 20 bases between the germline ends. CDR1 and CDR2 from the germline V gene are MNHNS and SASEGT. The CDR3 length is 18 residues. The rearrangement uses TRBV6-1 and TRBJ1-6; D gene uncertain. The source of this sequence is a female donor with papillary thyroid cancer or a benign thyroid nodule (not recorded which). Some clones in this sample may be carry-over from other donors' samples. The sequenced sample consisted of blood. The CDR3 spells CASSERDGRTYVNSPLHF. The CDR3 nucleotides read TGTGCCAGCAGTGAAAGGGATGGACGGACCTACGTTAATTCACCCCTCCACTTT.